This entry features one T cell receptor beta chain sequence. A much larger clone lies a single base off, so this may be a read error. This sample is part of a study of tumor-infiltrating lymphocytes in primary liver carcinoma. Co-extracted RNA and DNA came from roughly 20-30 mg of unsorted bulk tissue. Primary liver carcinomas in the patients were surgically resected. cDNA specific to TCR beta was made from 500 ng of total RNA, with a constant-region primer employed for priming. Three nested multiplex PCR rounds, a slightly modified ARM-PCR, produced the libraries for TCR beta. Investigators reported that the first two PCR rounds, at roughly 10 cycles each, used TRBV1-TRBV30 forward primers with a C-beta reverse primer. MiXCR was run by TCRdb on the multiplex PCR reads, yielding one entry per CDR3 protein. Of 65,000 to 80,000 distinct CDR3 sequences listed, more than 60% are singletons. This CDR3 has 17 residues. The germline CDR1 and CDR2 sequences are DFQATT and SNEGSKA (reference sequence). The junction had 15 bases not matched to a gene; V was cut back by 0 bases and J by 5 bases.

Source material: liver tumor tissue from sampling region 4. Subset defined: tumor region T4, right-lateral pole. The TCR sequence derives from a man aged 40-49 years with primary liver carcinoma and hepatitis B virus infection. This chain uses TRBV20-1 with TRBJ2-5; TRBD2 matches at 7 bases. For the CDR3, the DNA is TGCAGTGCTAGAGAGATAGCGGGTCTTTCCTTTATGGAGACCCAGTACTTC. The encoded protein is CSAREIAGLSFMETQYF.